This T cell receptor (beta chain) is from a study of blood T cells in healthy people across ages (dated by TCRdb to 2015 to 2017). Regarding the research as a whole: In model experiments, template switching captured about one uniquely barcoded TCR beta cDNA molecule for every two T cells. Age-related changes in TCR beta repertoire diversity were measured in the study by deep sequencing normalized with unique cDNA molecular identifiers. The donors were divided into four age groups: young (average around 15 years), middle-aged (about 40), aged (around 67) and long-lived (around 87). Donors of different ages were randomly distributed across sequencing lanes to avoid experimental bias. Two additional independent replicas of 1 million unique cDNA reads from the same blood draw were analyzed for two donors (one aged 18 to 30 and one aged 80 or older). The paper as a whole reports these results and caveats: Observed TCR beta diversity correlated strongly with the percentage of naive T cells measured by flow cytometry. Total diversity estimates from one million sequenced T cells were considered lower bounds and underestimates. Because donor CMV infection status was unknown, age-related changes in expanded clonotypes were potentially confounded. The long-lived group showed more naive CD4+ T cells, fewer expanded clones and increased TCR diversity than the aged group, suggesting age selection. Conclusive comparison of naive and antigen-experienced compartments was prevented by the profiling of bulk unsorted PBMCs. Observed TCR beta diversity per million T cells fell roughly linearly with age, and a significant reduction was already apparent by age around 40.

Regarding this clonotype: Its antigen is not yet known. One end of the junction is discordant with germline, which a read error may explain.

The donors were roughly 39 Caucasian individuals from Russia, aged roughly 6 to 100 years, who were systemically healthy. Around 9.8 milliliters of peripheral blood were collected from each donor into EDTA-treated Vacutainer tubes. PBMCs were isolated by Ficoll-Paque density-gradient centrifugation, with at least 6 million obtained per sample. Trizol reagent was used to extract total RNA from the PBMCs, yielding at least 5.5 micrograms per sample. For every donor, flow cytometry on a PBMC aliquot measured the percentage of naive CD45RAhigh/CD27high T cells. The CDR3 holds 15 amino acids from the cysteine to the phenylalanine. Of the read, only the CDR3 DNA is kept; its 45 bases are in frame from base 1. As encoded in the germline V gene, CDR1 is SGHTA while CDR2 is FQGNSA. Receptor libraries were prepared by 5' RACE. Sequencer: Illumina HiSeq 2500. A second PCR of roughly 7 to 11 cycles was performed with a sample-barcoded 5' primer and a J-beta primer mix. Each TCR beta cDNA molecule received a unique molecular identifier from a template-switch 5' adaptor carrying 12 random nucleotides. Each sample yielded at least 2.5 million CDR3-containing paired-end reads. All of the RNA was converted into first-strand cDNA using the Mint cDNA synthesis kit, with a TRBC-specific oligonucleotide serving as the primer. After uracil-DNA glycosylase treatment, a first 18-cycle PCR used universal primers M1SS and BC2_uni_R on all cDNA. As for how the authors treated the data: For normalization, 1 million high-quality reads were randomly selected from each sample, with every read carrying a distinct molecular identifier. Instead of being binned into consensus sequences, reads with shared molecular identifiers were discarded. MiTCR, run with a Q25 quality threshold and the strictest error-elimination algorithm, handled CDR3 identification, clonotype clustering and error correction. A nonparametric unseen species model using Euler transformation provided a lower-bound estimate of total TCR beta diversity. TCRdb trimmed the raw reads at Q25, called clones with MiXCR and kept productive beta chains. Each entry is one CDR3 protein sequence, shown with its most common DNA and genes. V and J calls and clone size were set by TCRdb, not the authors. This sample lists over a million distinct CDR3 sequences; under 45% were detected once. Approximately 17% of the sample is taken by the ten largest.

The rearrangement combines TRBV7-2 with TRBJ2-1, with TRBD1 identical over 7 junction bases. The specimen sequenced was blood. The source of this sequence is a woman aged 55-70 years in good health. Here is the DNA: TGCGCCAGCAGCACTCGACAGGGAGTCGACAATGAGCAGTTCTTC. This encodes CASSTRQGVDNEQFF.